Presented here are 13 T cell receptor beta chains from one specimen sequenced in a study of cytomegalovirus exposure and HLA in healthy donors. The PCR had 60 Vbeta and 13 Jbeta primers. Libraries were prepared by immunoSEQ multiplex PCR; TCRdb keeps only in-frame clonotypes and omits some of them. This sample has about 130,000 clones; around three quarters occur once, and the top ten carry approximately 4.3%. The specimen was PBMCs. The receptors originated from a man aged 25 to 40 in good health.

A few counts support this clone. CDR3 in DNA: TGTGCCAGCAGCCAGGGGGCGAGCACTGAAGCTTTCTTT. Its translation is CASSQGASTEAFF. The chain employs TRBV28 and TRBJ1-1, with 8 bases lining up with TRBD1. The ends lost 6 bases at V and 4 bases at J; junction bases unmatched: 4. CDR3 length: 13 amino acids. Germline assignment: CDR1 MDHEN and CDR2 SYDVKM. Full variable domain (missing parts from reference TRBV28 and TRBJ1-1): DVKVTQSSRYLVKRTGEKVFLECVQDMDHENMFWYRQDPGLGLRLIYFSYDVKMKEKGDIPEGYSVSREKKERFSLILESASTNQTSMYLCASSQGASTEAFFGQGTRLTVV.

This chain connects TRBV9 to TRBJ1-1; 8 bases fit TRBD1. This CDR3 spans 15 amino acids. V lost 4 bases to trimming and J lost 3 bases; unmatched junction nucleotides: 8. Per the germline V gene, CDR1 is SGDLS and CDR2 is YYNGEE. The CDR3 DNA reads as TGTGCCAGCAGCCCCGGACAGGGAAGAGACACTGAAGCTTTCTTT. The encoded protein is CASSPGQGRDTEAFF.

The chain links TRBV18 to TRBJ2-5; 10 bases line up with TRBD2. The V and J ends lost 4 bases and 4 bases, in that order; junction bases with no gene match: 6. Germline CDR1 and CDR2: KGHSH and LQKENI. The length of the CDR3 is 15 residues. DNA of the CDR3: TGTGCCAGCTCACGTCCCCTAGCGGGAGTAGAGACCCAGTACTTC. Protein: CASSRPLAGVETQYF.

V usage is TRBV6-1 and J usage is TRBJ1-2; D gene uncertain. Between the trimmed V and J ends, which lost 6 bases and 4 bases, there was a span of 18 bases. Germline lookup yields CDR1 MNHNS and CDR2 SASEGT. The CDR3 contains 15 residues. The CDR3 reads CASRGRGSSFYGYTF. For the CDR3, the DNA is TGTGCCAGCAGGGGGAGAGGCTCTAGCTTCTATGGCTACACCTTC.

This clone was seen only once. The V gene is TRBV15, the J gene TRBJ2-7, with 9 bases lining up with TRBD1. CDR1 and CDR2 from the germline V gene are LNHNV and YYDKDF (reference sequence). The trim removed 1 base at V and 2 bases at J, leaving 3 bases unmatched. The CDR3 has 15 residues. This chain's CDR3 is CATSRVGTGPYEQYF. The CDR3, as DNA: TGTGCCACCAGCAGAGTCGGGACAGGGCCCTACGAGCAGTACTTC.

This clone occurred a few times. This chain links TRBV7-2 with TRBJ1-4, with 9 bases matching TRBD1. CDR1 and CDR2 from the germline V gene are SGHTA and FQGNSA. Losses at the gene ends were 5 bases for V and 5 bases for J; bases not matched to a gene: 3. CDR3 length: 14 amino acids. Here the CDR3 DNA reads TGTGCCAGCAGCCCGGACAGGGGAAATGAAAAACTGTTTTTT. Amino acids: CASSPDRGNEKLFF.

This chain uses TRBV5-1 with TRBJ2-1; 12 nucleotides align to TRBD1. The CDR3 contains 19 residues. Germline-derived CDR1 and CDR2 are SGHRS and YFSETQ. The V gene end was trimmed by 2 bases and the J gene end by 5 bases; junction bases not matched to a gene: 14. As DNA, the CDR3 is TGCGCCAGCAGCTTCAGGGACAGGGGGCCGGCCATCGCCAACAATGAGCAGTTCTTC. Its translation: CASSFRDRGPAIANNEQFF.

This chain uses TRBV5-1 with TRBJ2-1; D is unresolved. This CDR3 contains 12 residues. Per germline, CDR1 SGHRS and CDR2 YFSETQ. V was pared by 4 bases and J by 4 bases, with 6 bases between. CDR3 nucleotide sequence: TGCGCCAGCAGCGCGGAATACAATGAGCAGTTCTTC. Protein product: CASSAEYNEQFF.

This clone occurred once. V is TRBV4-2 and J is TRBJ2-2; 10 bases are a match to TRBD2. The J segment lost 4 bases and the V segment lost 6 bases, leaving 8 bases of the junction unmatched. The CDR3 is 16 residues long. In germline, CDR1 is LGHNA, CDR2 YNFKEQ. The CDR3 here is CASSPSGGGGTGELFF. The CDR3 region has the DNA TGTGCCAGCAGTCCTAGCGGGGGAGGGGGCACCGGGGAGCTGTTTTTT.

The chain couples TRBV10-2 to TRBJ1-1; 8 nucleotides agree with TRBD1. The CDR3 totals 10 residues. Looked up from germline, CDR1 is WSHSY and CDR2 is SAAADI. With 9 bases clipped from V and 8 bases from J, the junction kept 2 bases outside the gene matches. Here the CDR3 DNA reads TGCGCCAGTGGGGACAGGGAAGCTTTCTTT. As protein: CASGDREAFF.

This chain uses TRBV5-3 with TRBJ2-5, with 12 bases matching TRBD2. The DNA end lines up better with TRBJ2-7; the J call may be wrong. TRBV5-3 counts as an open reading frame of uncertain function. The CDR3 totals 19 residues. The CDR3 reads CARRAVGEPTSGSSYEQYF. The CDR3 DNA follows: TGTGCCAGAAGGGCCGTGGGGGAGCCGACTAGCGGGAGTTCCTACGAGCAGTACTTC.

Concerning this clone: The junction does not match germline at one end; this may be a read error. The chain links TRBV7-2 to TRBJ2-7; 11 bases align to TRBD2. This CDR3 spans 12 amino acids. Germline V gives CDR1 SGHTA, CDR2 FQGNSA. The chain's CDR3 is CASSPTSGIRFF. The CDR3 DNA reads TGTGCCAGCAGCCCGACTAGCGGGATTAGATTTTTC.

This sequence joins TRBV20-1 and TRBJ1-1; D call uncertain. Germline V CDR1 and CDR2: DFQATT, SNEGSKA (reference sequence). The CDR3 sequence is 11 residues long. The V gene lost 1 base and the J gene lost 8 bases, with 8 bases spanning the gap. CDR3: CSARAGVEAFF. The CDR3 DNA reads as TGCAGTGCTAGAGCGGGAGTGGAAGCTTTCTTT.